This record concerns one TCR beta chain sequence. As yet, its antigen is unknown. These data come from a study of CD4+ T cells in melanoma. Notes on the study in general: CD8+ T cell, macrophage and B cell function reportedly correlated with neoantigen-specific CD4+ T cells.

Germline V gene data show CDR1 as SSHAT and CDR2 as FNYEAQ (reference sequence). The CDR3 length is 18 residues. V was pared by 3 bases and J by 2 bases, with 20 bases between. The table came from immunoSEQ multiplex PCR; TCRdb's copy has only in-frame clones and leaves some out. The table records some 15,000 clones, approximately 83% of them present only once. The rearrangement links TRBV7-7 to TRBJ1-5; no reliable D call. This TCR was recovered from a human donor with melanoma. The specimen sequenced was cells from a culture (not recorded whether cultured in vitro). The CDR3, as DNA: TGTGCCAGCAGCTTGGCCCGAGGACTTTCCTGGGGCAATCAGCCCCAGCATTTT. Translation gives CASSLARGLSWGNQPQHF.